A selection of T cell receptor beta chains follows, all from one sample in a study of cytomegalovirus exposure and HLA in healthy donors. The repertoire was sequenced with immunoSEQ multiplex PCR; TCRdb's copy has only in-frame clones and lacks some. The sample consists of fewer than 150,000 clones, roughly 76% of them appearing once. The sample consisted of PBMCs. The receptors originated from a man younger than 35 in good health and CMV-seronegative. The CDR3 runs from the conserved cysteine through the conserved F or W. D genes are given only for firm matches. Size values are once, few and many counts, or a class for expanded clones, and some rows have none.

d_gene,v_gene,abundance,j_gene,CDR3nt,CDR3aa
-,TRBV5-4,few,TRBJ1-4,TGTGCCAGCAGCGCAAACTTGGCAACTAATGAAAAACTGTTTTTT,CASSANLATNEKLFF
-,TRBV7-8,-,TRBJ2-7,TGTGCCAGCAGCTTAGTTCGGGGCTCCTACGAGCAGTACTTC,CASSLVRGSYEQYF
-,TRBV28,-,TRBJ2-1,TGTGCCAGCAGTCCCGGGAGTCTGGTAAATTACAATGAGCAGTTCTTC,CASSPGSLVNYNEQFF
TRBD2,TRBV30,-,TRBJ2-3,TGTGCCTGGAGACTAGCGGGGGGGAGCACAGATACGCAGTATTTT,CAWRLAGGSTDTQYF
-,TRBV7-2,-,TRBJ1-1,TGTGCCAGCAGCCCTACGCCGGGTATGGTCACTGAAGCTTTCTTT,CASSPTPGMVTEAFF
TRBD2,TRBV7-7,once,TRBJ2-6,TGTGCCAGCAGCCCCACGGGACTAGCGGACTCTGGGGCCAACGTCCTGACTTTC,CASSPTGLADSGANVLTF
-,TRBV6-1,few,TRBJ1-2,TGTGCCAGCACTCAGGGTCAGAACTATGGCTACACCTTC,CASTQGQNYGYTF
-,TRBV27,-,TRBJ1-5,TGTGCCAGCAGTTTATCAGGGGCCGATCAGCCCCAGCATTTT,CASSLSGADQPQHF
-,TRBV29-1,once,TRBJ1-1,TGCAGTCAGCGGAGCCGGACTGAAGCTTTCTTT,CSQRSRTEAFF
-,TRBV5-1,-,TRBJ1-1,TGCGCCAGCAGCTCATCATGGACAGAGAACACTGAAGCTTTCTTT,CASSSSWTENTEAFF
TRBD1,TRBV6-6,-,TRBJ1-2,TGTGCCAGCAGGAAAGGGGGCGAGAATGGCTACACCTTC,CASRKGGENGYTF
-,TRBV5-1,once,TRBJ2-6,TGCGCCAGCTCGTGGGGGCCTGGGGCCAACGTCCTGACTTTC,CASSWGPGANVLTF
-,TRBV9,-,TRBJ1-6,TGTGCCAGCAGCGGCCCGGGGGGCATCACCTATAATTCACCCCTCCACTTT,CASSGPGGITYNSPLHF
TRBD1,TRBV14,-,TRBJ1-1,TGTGCCAGCAGCCAAGTCCCACAGGGGATGAACACTGAAGCTTTCTTT,CASSQVPQGMNTEAFF
-,TRBV6-5,-,TRBJ2-5,TGTGCCAGCCGGGGTCACGTTCTGGAGACCCAGTACTTC,CASRGHVLETQYF
TRBD1,TRBV18,-,TRBJ1-3,TGTGCCAGCTCTCGACAGGGGGCTGGAAACACCATATATTTT,CASSRQGAGNTIYF
-,TRBV18,-,TRBJ1-1,TGTGCCAGCTCACCCTCGGGGAACACTGAAGCTTTCTTT,CASSPSGNTEAFF
TRBD1,TRBV9,-,TRBJ2-5,TGTGCCAGCAGCCTACGTGGGGACAGGGTACAAGAGACCCAGTACTTC,CASSLRGDRVQETQYF
-,TRBV7-9,-,TRBJ2-7,TGTGCCAGCAGCTTAAGTCGTGGGGCAGACCGTAACCACTACGAGCAGTACTTC,CASSLSRGADRNHYEQYF
-,TRBV15,once,TRBJ2-7,TGTGCCACCATCCGAGGCGGAACAAGCTCCTACGAGCAGTACTTC,CATIRGGTSSYEQYF
-,TRBV27,-,TRBJ1-6,TGTGCCAGCGGTTTAGGACGCACGGGATTCCCCAATTCACCCCTCCACTTT,CASGLGRTGFPNSPLHF
-,TRBV6-6,-,TRBJ1-5,TGTGCCAGCAGTTCCCGGGAGGCCAATAGCAATCAGCCCCAGCATTTT,CASSSREANSNQPQHF
TRBD2,TRBV4-2,-,TRBJ2-5,TGTGCCAGCAGCCAAAGCGGGGGGGCTGTACAAGAGACCCAGTACTTC,CASSQSGGAVQETQYF
TRBD1,TRBV7-9,-,TRBJ2-1,TGTGCCAGCAGCCTACAGGGGTACGGTGAGCAGTTCTTC,CASSLQGYGEQFF
-,TRBV6-5,-,TRBJ2-1,TGTGCCAGCACTTACCAGCTAGACAGGAGGTACAATGAGCAGTTCTTC,CASTYQLDRRYNEQFF
-,TRBV5-1,-,TRBJ1-2,TGCGCCAGCAGCCGCGGCGAACACTATGGCTACACCTTC,CASSRGEHYGYTF
TRBD2,TRBV19,-,TRBJ2-3,TGTGCCAGTAGTGTTGGACTAGCGGGAGGGTTCACAGATACGCAGTATTTT,CASSVGLAGGFTDTQYF
-,TRBV6-1,-,TRBJ2-5,TGTGCCAGCAGTGAAGTATTGGGGGGGCGGGAGACCCAGTACTTC,CASSEVLGGRETQYF
TRBD2,TRBV5-1,-,TRBJ2-1,TGCGCCAGCAGCTTGGCGGGACTAGTCCCCAATGAGCAGTTCTTC,CASSLAGLVPNEQFF
-,TRBV7-9,-,TRBJ1-1,TGTGCCAGCAGCCCCACTAAAATGGTTTCGAACACTGAAGCTTTCTTT,CASSPTKMVSNTEAFF
-,TRBV7-2,-,TRBJ2-5,TGTGCCAGCAGCTGGACCGCAGGGGCCCAAGAGACCCAGTACTTC,CASSWTAGAQETQYF
-,TRBV5-6,once,TRBJ1-2,TGTGCCAGCACCATTGAGGGGGGGCTTATTGGCTACACCTTC,CASTIEGGLIGYTF
-,TRBV2,-,TRBJ1-4,TGTGCCAGCAGTGGATTTGACAGTTATGAACTGTTTTTT,CASSGFDSYELFF
TRBD2,TRBV4-1,-,TRBJ2-7,TGCGCCAGCAGCCAAGACGGGGGGGGTACCTACGAGCAGTACTTC,CASSQDGGGTYEQYF
-,TRBV30,-,TRBJ2-2,TGTGCCTGGGCCGGGATCAACACCGGGGAGCTGTTTTTT,CAWAGINTGELFF
TRBD1,TRBV13,once,TRBJ2-7,TGTGCCAGCAGAGAGAGGGACAGGGTAAGGTCCGAGCAGTACTTC,CASRERDRVRSEQYF
TRBD1,TRBV7-3,-,TRBJ1-2,TGTGCCAGCAGCCCTGGACAGGGAGAAATCTCCTATGGCTACACCTTC,CASSPGQGEISYGYTF
TRBD2,TRBV7-9,-,TRBJ2-1,TGTGCCAGCAGCCCGAGCGGGGGTAGGCCTTCCAATGAGCAGTTCTTC,CASSPSGGRPSNEQFF
TRBD1,TRBV4-2,-,TRBJ1-2,TGTGCCAGCAGCCAAGGAGGCCAGGGGGCGGACTATGGCTACACCTTC,CASSQGGQGADYGYTF
TRBD1,TRBV6-5,-,TRBJ1-5,TGTGCCAGCAGTTATGACAGGGGTCAGCCCCAGCATTTT,CASSYDRGQPQHF
TRBD1,TRBV6-5,-,TRBJ2-2,TGTGCCACACGAACCGGGACAGCGAACACCGGGGAGCTGTTTTTT,CATRTGTANTGELFF
TRBD1,TRBV11-2,-,TRBJ2-5,TGTGCCAGCAGCCAGGGACAGGGAGGGGAGACCCAGTACTTC,CASSQGQGGETQYF
-,TRBV5-4,-,TRBJ1-2,TGTGCCAGCAGCTTGGACAGGGACTATGGCTACACCTTC,CASSLDRDYGYTF
TRBD2,TRBV10-3,-,TRBJ2-1,TGTGCCATCGGGGTTAGCGGGGGCGGAGCCTACAATGAGCAGTTCTTC,CAIGVSGGGAYNEQFF